The rows below give T cell receptor beta chains drawn from one sample of a study of neoadjuvant anti-PD-1 for oral cavity cancer. Some clones are missing from TCRdb's copy, which holds only in-frame ones; the method was immunoSEQ multiplex PCR. The data contain approximately 68,000 clones, 70% to 90% of them seen just once; the ten biggest clones take up 2.5% to 3%. The sample was PBMCs, taken after nivolumab (anti-PD-1) treatment. The origin of the receptors is a person aged 40-85 years with oral cavity squamous cell carcinoma. Both conserved end residues are part of each CDR3. The D gene is left open where the match is weak. Some rows mark clone size as missing; the rest say once, few, many or name a class of expanded clone.

DNA	CDR3	size	D	V	J
TGTGCCAGCAGCTTAGCGGGGACCGGGGAGCTGTTTTTT	CASSLAGTGELFF	NA	NA	TRBV7-2	TRBJ2-2
TGTGCCAGTAGTACAGGGGGCGCTTCCTATGGCTACACCTTC	CASSTGGASYGYTF	NA	TRBD1	TRBV19	TRBJ1-2
TGTGCCAGCAGTGGGAAGGGCTACACTGAAGCTTTCTTT	CASSGKGYTEAFF	NA	NA	TRBV27	TRBJ1-1
TGTGCCAGCACACAGGACAGGCCCCCTCAGCCCCAGCATTTT	CASTQDRPPQPQHF	few	TRBD1	TRBV2	TRBJ1-5
TGTGCCAGCAGCTTGTCGTACGAGCAGTACTTC	CASSLSYEQYF	few	NA	TRBV7-9	TRBJ2-7
TGTGCCAGCAGTGGGATTCGGACAGGGAGGCTTAAGGGCACTGAAGCTTTCTTT	CASSGIRTGRLKGTEAFF	NA	TRBD1	TRBV6-1	TRBJ1-1
TGTGCCAACGGGTCACTGGGCGATAGGGCAGCTTTCTTT	CANGSLGDRAAFF	NA	NA	TRBV21-1	TRBJ1-1
TGTGCCAGCACCTACGCGGGGGGCGACACAGATACGCAGTATTTT	CASTYAGGDTDTQYF	NA	TRBD2	TRBV9	TRBJ2-3
TGCAGCGTTAGCATAACTACCACCTACAATGAGCAGTTCTTC	CSVSITTTYNEQFF	NA	NA	TRBV29-1	TRBJ2-1
TGTGCTAGCAGCCCGCTAGCGGGGGAGTACACAGATACGCAGTATTTT	CASSPLAGEYTDTQYF	NA	TRBD2	TRBV7-7	TRBJ2-3
TGTGCCAGCAGCTATGCAGATACGCAGTATTTT	CASSYADTQYF	NA	NA	TRBV11-2	TRBJ2-3
TGTGCCTGGAGTGTGGGGTATGGCTACACCTTC	CAWSVGYGYTF	few	NA	TRBV30	TRBJ1-2
TGTGCCAGCAGCCCCGGGACCACCTACGAGCAGTACTTC	CASSPGTTYEQYF	NA	NA	TRBV11-2	TRBJ2-7
TGTGCCAGCAGCTTAGGTGTACAGGTGGGCACTGAAGCTTTCTTT	CASSLGVQVGTEAFF	NA	NA	TRBV11-2	TRBJ1-1
TGTGCCAGCAGCTTGAGCCTAGCGGTCACAGATACGCAGTATTTT	CASSLSLAVTDTQYF	NA	TRBD2	TRBV5-4	TRBJ2-3
TGTGCCAGCAGTGTAACCTCTGGAAACACCATATATTTT	CASSVTSGNTIYF	NA	NA	TRBV2	TRBJ1-3
TGTGCCAGCAGCTTAGCCACCGGAGAGCAGTACTTC	CASSLATGEQYF	NA	NA	TRBV7-9	TRBJ2-7
TGTGCCAGCAGCTTTGGGTCAGGGGATCAGCCCCAGCATTTT	CASSFGSGDQPQHF	NA	NA	TRBV5-6	TRBJ1-5
TGCGCCAGCAGCCAAGCCTTACAGGGCTTTCAGCCCCAGCATTTT	CASSQALQGFQPQHF	NA	NA	TRBV4-1	TRBJ1-5
TGTGCCAGCAGCTTATCAGGGGGAAATGGTTCACCCCTCCACTTT	CASSLSGGNGSPLHF	NA	TRBD1	TRBV7-3	TRBJ1-6
TGCAGCGTTGAAGATGGGGACAGGGGGTGGGTGAACACTGAAGCTTTCTTT	CSVEDGDRGWVNTEAFF	NA	TRBD1	TRBV29-1	TRBJ1-1
TGTGCCAGCAGTGCCGTCCGGGGGCTTCGACTGAGCTCCTACGAGCAGTACTTC	CASSAVRGLRLSSYEQYF	NA	NA	TRBV6-1	TRBJ2-7
TGCAGCGTTTCGAGTCGCCCGCTTAGCGAGCAGTACTTC	CSVSSRPLSEQYF	NA	NA	TRBV29-1	TRBJ2-7